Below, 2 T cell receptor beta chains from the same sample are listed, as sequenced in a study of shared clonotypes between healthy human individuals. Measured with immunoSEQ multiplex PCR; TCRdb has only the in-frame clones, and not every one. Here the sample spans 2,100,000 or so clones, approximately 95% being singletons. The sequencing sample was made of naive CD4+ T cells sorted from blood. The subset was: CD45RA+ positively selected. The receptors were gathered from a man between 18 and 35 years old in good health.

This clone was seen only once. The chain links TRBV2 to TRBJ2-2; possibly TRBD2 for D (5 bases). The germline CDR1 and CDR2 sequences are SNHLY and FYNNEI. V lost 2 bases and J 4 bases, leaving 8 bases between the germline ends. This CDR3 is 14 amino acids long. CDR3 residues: CASSEPDFTGELFF. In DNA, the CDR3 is TGTGCCAGCAGTGAACCGGACTTCACCGGGGAGCTGTTTTTT.

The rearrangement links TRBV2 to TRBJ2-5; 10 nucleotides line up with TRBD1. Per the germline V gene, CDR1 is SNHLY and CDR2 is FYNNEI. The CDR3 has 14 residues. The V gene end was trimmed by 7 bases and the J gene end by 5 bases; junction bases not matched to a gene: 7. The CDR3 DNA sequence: TGTGCCAGCAACCTGGACAGGGGGTGGGAGACCCAGTACTTC. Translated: CASNLDRGWETQYF.